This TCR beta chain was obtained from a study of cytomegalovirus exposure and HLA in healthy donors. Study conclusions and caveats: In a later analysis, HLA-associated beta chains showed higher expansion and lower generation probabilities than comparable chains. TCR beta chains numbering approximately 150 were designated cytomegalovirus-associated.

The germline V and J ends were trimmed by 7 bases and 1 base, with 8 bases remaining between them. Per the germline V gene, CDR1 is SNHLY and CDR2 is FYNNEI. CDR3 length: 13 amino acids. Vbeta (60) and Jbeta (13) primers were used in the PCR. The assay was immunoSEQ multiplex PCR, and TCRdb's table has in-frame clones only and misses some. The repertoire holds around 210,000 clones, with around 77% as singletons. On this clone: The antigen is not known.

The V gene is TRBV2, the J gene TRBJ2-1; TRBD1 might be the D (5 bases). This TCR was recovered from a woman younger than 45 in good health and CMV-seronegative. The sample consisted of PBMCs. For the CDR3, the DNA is TGTGCCAGCAAGCAGGGATCCTACAATGAGCAGTTCTTC. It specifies CASKQGSYNEQFF. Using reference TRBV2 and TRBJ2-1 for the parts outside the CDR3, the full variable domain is EPEVTQTPSHQVTQMGQEVILRCVPISNHLYFYWYRQILGQKVEFLVSFYNNEISEKSEIFDDQFSVERPDGSNFTLKIRSTKLEDSAMYFCASKQGSYNEQFFGPGTRLTVL.